This T cell receptor beta chain was obtained from a study of T cells in Graves' hyperthyroidism and ophthalmopathy. Study summary: Peripheral blood sampling occurred at initial diagnosis, before any treatment. Regarding the study as a whole: Clonotypes that were expanded in thyroid above 0.001 mostly appeared in blood too.

Trimming took 5 bases from V and 4 from J; bases not matched to a gene: 11. Germline-derived CDR1 and CDR2 are SGHRS and YFSETQ. The CDR3 runs 15 residues. Stable hyperthyroidism: no ophthalmopathy progression over 18 months of follow-up. For this clonotype: Antigen unknown.

The CDR3 regions of TCR beta were amplified from RNA transcripts. A first-round RT-PCR of the TCR CDR3 used the HTBI primer set. A single record per CDR3 protein comes from TCRdb applying MiXCR to the multiplex PCR reads. The table includes some 200,000 distinct CDR3 sequences, 17% detected once. The sequence came from a man between 45 and 60 years old with Graves' hyperthyroidism. The chain is built from TRBV5-1 and TRBJ1-1; TRBD1 aligns across 7 bases. The specimen was blood. This chain's CDR3 is CASRTGRPLGTEAFF. The CDR3 DNA reads as TGCGCCAGCAGGACAGGGCGGCCCTTGGGCACTGAAGCTTTCTTT.